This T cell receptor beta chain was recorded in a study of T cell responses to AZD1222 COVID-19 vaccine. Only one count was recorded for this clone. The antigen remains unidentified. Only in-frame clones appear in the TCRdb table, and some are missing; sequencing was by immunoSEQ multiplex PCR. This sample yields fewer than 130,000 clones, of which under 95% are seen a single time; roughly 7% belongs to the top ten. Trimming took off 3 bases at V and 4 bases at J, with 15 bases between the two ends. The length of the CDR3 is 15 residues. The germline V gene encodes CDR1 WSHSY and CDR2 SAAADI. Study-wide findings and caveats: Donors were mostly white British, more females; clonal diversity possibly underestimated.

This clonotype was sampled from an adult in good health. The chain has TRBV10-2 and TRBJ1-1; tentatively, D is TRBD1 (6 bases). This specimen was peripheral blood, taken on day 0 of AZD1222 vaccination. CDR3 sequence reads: CASSDPSGVRTEAFF. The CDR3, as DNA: TGCGCCAGCAGTGACCCCTCAGGGGTGCGCACTGAAGCTTTCTTT.